The 7 T cell receptor beta chains presented below share a single source sample, sequenced in a study of blood T cell repertoires in COVID-19. Assay: immunoSEQ multiplex PCR; the TCRdb copy retains only in-frame clones and omits some. The table includes roughly 120,000 clones, 85% to 90% detected once. The sequenced sample was peripheral blood. These receptors originate from a woman between 50 and 59 years old with acute or convalescent COVID-19.

V is TRBV5-1 and J is TRBJ1-1; 7 bases align to TRBD1. Per the germline V gene, CDR1 is SGHRS and CDR2 is YFSETQ. The junction had 3 bases not matched to a gene; V was cut back by 4 bases and J by 6 bases. This CDR3 is 12 amino acids long. CDR3 coding DNA: TGCGCCAGCAGCACGCAGGGGGCTGAAGCTTTCTTT. This codes for CASSTQGAEAFF.

V and J are TRBV28 and TRBJ2-1; 9 positions match TRBD2. The CDR3 is 16 amino acids. Germline lookup yields CDR1 MDHEN and CDR2 SYDVKM. V was clipped by 5 bases and J by 5 bases; unmatched bases: 10. CDR3 protein: CASSRPAGGGHNEQFF. CDR3 nucleotide sequence: TGTGCCAGCAGTCGACCAGCGGGAGGTGGGCACAATGAGCAGTTCTTC.

The chain recombines TRBV25-1 with TRBJ2-2, with 7 positions matching TRBD1. Germline loops: CDR1 MGHDK, CDR2 SYGVNS. The CDR3 length is 15 residues. Trimming at V came to 3 bases and at J to 4 bases, leaving 5 bases not matched to a gene. CDR3 loop: CASSEGTVSTGELFF. The CDR3 nucleotides read TGTGCCAGCAGTGAGGGGACAGTTAGCACCGGGGAGCTGTTTTTT. Together with reference TRBV25-1 and TRBJ2-2, the CDR3 gives the full variable domain: EADIYQTPRYLVIGTGKKITLECSQTMGHDKMYWYQQDPGMELHLIHYSYGVNSTEKGDLSSESTVSRIRTEHFPLTLESARPSHTSQYLCASSEGTVSTGELFFGEGSRLTVL.

V is TRBV14 and J is TRBJ1-5; D gene unclear. The germline CDR1 and CDR2 sequences are SGHDN and FVKESK. The CDR3 runs to 13 residues. V was shortened by 6 bases and J by 2 bases, with 8 bases between the two germline ends. CDR3 in amino acids: CASRYCRNQPQHF. CDR3 in DNA: TGTGCCAGCAGGTACTGTCGCAATCAGCCCCAGCATTTT.

The V call is TRBV3-1 (or the pseudogene TRBV3-2), the J call TRBJ1-5; D remains ambiguous. The CDR3 contains 16 residues. Germline-derived CDR1 and CDR2 are LGHDT and YNNKEL (reference sequence). V lost 1 base and J 7 bases, leaving 17 bases between the germline ends. The CDR3 sequence: CASSQGFGGITQPQHF. The CDR3 region has the DNA TGTGCCAGCAGCCAAGGGTTCGGAGGGATAACACAGCCCCAGCATTTT.

The chain is built from TRBV28 and TRBJ2-1; D remains unclear. The CDR3 covers 11 residues. Trimming took 1 base from V and 10 from J, leaving 5 bases between them. Germline V CDR1 and CDR2: MDHEN, SYDVKM. The CDR3, as DNA: TGTGCCAGCAGTTTATCTCGGGAGCAGTTCTTC. It codes for CASSLSREQFF. Combining the CDR3 with reference TRBV28 and TRBJ2-1 gives the whole variable domain DVKVTQSSRYLVKRTGEKVFLECVQDMDHENMFWYRQDPGLGLRLIYFSYDVKMKEKGDIPEGYSVSREKKERFSLILESASTNQTSMYLCASSLSREQFFGPGTRLTVL.

This chain links TRBV3-1 (or the pseudogene TRBV3-2) with TRBJ1-5; 7 bases match TRBD1. The trim removed 0 bases at V and 1 base at J, leaving 6 bases unmatched. Germline V CDR1 and CDR2: LGHDT, YNNKEL (reference sequence). The CDR3 extends over 17 amino acids. The CDR3 DNA reads as TGTGCCAGCAGCCAAGATCTAAGGGGGCTAAGCAATCAGCCCCAGCATTTT. Translation gives CASSQDLRGLSNQPQHF.